Listed below are T cell receptor beta chains from one sample, sequenced in a study of PD-1 blockade in classical Hodgkin lymphoma. TCRdb's copy holds only in-frame clones and misses some; the assay was immunoSEQ multiplex PCR. There are approximately 150,000 clones in the sample; around 73% occur only once, and about 9.3% lies in the top ten. The sequences come from peripheral blood mononuclear cells (PBMCs), collected before the second cycle of nivolumab. The source is a human donor with classical Hodgkin lymphoma. Both conserved end residues are part of each CDR3. A D gene is named only where the DNA matches it firmly. Only some rows state a clone size, as once, few, many or a class for expanded clones.

v_call: TRBV6-5; d_call: .; cdr3_length: 14; j_call: TRBJ1-1; clone_size: .; cdr3_aa: CASSLERMNTEAFF; cdr3_nt: TGTGCCAGCAGTTTGGAACGGATGAACACTGAAGCTTTCTTT
v_call: TRBV27; d_call: TRBD1; cdr3_length: 16; j_call: TRBJ1-6; clone_size: .; cdr3_aa: CASSSHRGSVNSPLHF; cdr3_nt: TGTGCCAGCAGTTCCCACAGGGGGTCGGTGAATTCACCCCTCCACTTT
v_call: TRBV5-1; d_call: TRBD2; cdr3_length: 15; j_call: TRBJ2-1; clone_size: .; cdr3_aa: CASSPSGGNYNEQFF; cdr3_nt: TGCGCCAGCAGCCCCTCGGGGGGGAACTACAATGAGCAGTTCTTC
v_call: TRBV7-2; d_call: .; cdr3_length: 12; j_call: TRBJ1-1; clone_size: .; cdr3_aa: CASSLGRGGAFF; cdr3_nt: TGTGCCAGCAGCTTAGGTCGGGGGGGAGCTTTCTTT
v_call: TRBV5-1; d_call: .; cdr3_length: 15; j_call: TRBJ2-3; clone_size: .; cdr3_aa: CASSLGGRSTDTQYF; cdr3_nt: TGCGCCAGCAGCTTGGGTGGACGGAGCACAGATACGCAGTATTTT
v_call: TRBV9; d_call: .; cdr3_length: 14; j_call: TRBJ2-1; clone_size: .; cdr3_aa: CASSVLPGEDEQFF; cdr3_nt: TGTGCCAGCAGCGTACTTCCGGGAGAGGATGAGCAGTTCTTC
v_call: TRBV18; d_call: .; cdr3_length: 15; j_call: TRBJ2-7; clone_size: once; cdr3_aa: CASSLTQGIPYEQYF; cdr3_nt: TGTGCCAGCTCACTTACTCAGGGTATCCCCTACGAGCAGTACTTC
v_call: TRBV18; d_call: .; cdr3_length: 14; j_call: TRBJ1-2; clone_size: .; cdr3_aa: CASSPGVEPYGYTF; cdr3_nt: TGTGCCAGCTCACCGGGGGTGGAGCCCTATGGCTACACCTTC
v_call: TRBV5-4; d_call: .; cdr3_length: 13; j_call: TRBJ2-7; clone_size: .; cdr3_aa: CASSGQGGNEQYF; cdr3_nt: TGTGCCAGCAGCGGGCAGGGGGGGAACGAGCAGTACTTC
v_call: TRBV28; d_call: TRBD2; cdr3_length: 16; j_call: TRBJ2-7; clone_size: once; cdr3_aa: CASSLLETGGAYEQYF; cdr3_nt: TGTGCCAGCAGTTTATTAGAAACGGGGGGGGCTTACGAGCAGTACTTC
v_call: TRBV6-5; d_call: .; cdr3_length: 13; j_call: TRBJ1-3; clone_size: .; cdr3_aa: CASSPSSGNTIYF; cdr3_nt: TGTGCCAGCAGTCCCTCCTCTGGAAACACCATATATTTT
v_call: TRBV7-2; d_call: .; cdr3_length: 15; j_call: TRBJ2-3; clone_size: .; cdr3_aa: CASSLEHGITDTQYF; cdr3_nt: TGTGCCAGCAGCTTAGAACACGGAATCACAGATACGCAGTATTTT
v_call: TRBV29-1; d_call: TRBD2; cdr3_length: 15; j_call: TRBJ2-3; clone_size: .; cdr3_aa: CSAAGTSGPTDTQYF; cdr3_nt: TGCAGCGCCGCCGGGACTAGCGGACCCACAGATACGCAGTATTTT
v_call: TRBV19; d_call: .; cdr3_length: 17; j_call: TRBJ1-3; clone_size: once; cdr3_aa: CASSAHRQTGSGNTIYF; cdr3_nt: TGTGCCAGTAGTGCCCACCGACAGACAGGCTCTGGAAACACCATATATTTT
v_call: TRBV5-1; d_call: .; cdr3_length: 14; j_call: TRBJ2-3; clone_size: many; cdr3_aa: CASSRRDGTDTQYF; cdr3_nt: TGCGCCAGCAGCCGGCGGGATGGCACAGATACGCAGTATTTT
v_call: TRBV4-1; d_call: TRBD1; cdr3_length: 15; j_call: TRBJ2-3; clone_size: .; cdr3_aa: CASSQDGTGTDTQYF; cdr3_nt: TGCGCCAGCAGCCAAGATGGGACAGGAACAGATACGCAGTATTTT
v_call: TRBV6-6; d_call: .; cdr3_length: 13; j_call: TRBJ2-1; clone_size: once; cdr3_aa: CASSYSGGREQFF; cdr3_nt: TGTGCCAGCAGTTACTCCGGGGGTAGGGAGCAGTTCTTC
v_call: TRBV19; d_call: TRBD2; cdr3_length: 16; j_call: TRBJ2-1; clone_size: .; cdr3_aa: CASSLGLAGGGNEQFF; cdr3_nt: TGTGCCAGTAGTCTAGGACTAGCGGGAGGAGGAAATGAGCAGTTCTTC
v_call: TRBV7-9; d_call: .; cdr3_length: 14; j_call: TRBJ2-1; clone_size: .; cdr3_aa: CASSLARSYNEQFF; cdr3_nt: TGTGCCAGCAGCTTAGCGAGATCCTACAATGAGCAGTTCTTC
v_call: TRBV6-4; d_call: .; cdr3_length: 14; j_call: TRBJ2-1; clone_size: .; cdr3_aa: CASSDGGGTNEQFF; cdr3_nt: TGTGCCAGCAGTGACGGAGGCGGAACCAATGAGCAGTTCTTC
v_call: TRBV2; d_call: TRBD2; cdr3_length: 15; j_call: TRBJ2-5; clone_size: .; cdr3_aa: CASSVAGVGQETQYF; cdr3_nt: TGTGCCAGCAGTGTAGCGGGAGTGGGGCAAGAGACCCAGTACTTC
v_call: TRBV5-1; d_call: TRBD2; cdr3_length: 15; j_call: TRBJ2-3; clone_size: once; cdr3_aa: CASSFRLAVTDTQYF; cdr3_nt: TGCGCCAGCAGCTTCCGACTAGCGGTCACAGATACGCAGTATTTT
v_call: TRBV19; d_call: .; cdr3_length: 17; j_call: TRBJ2-2; clone_size: .; cdr3_aa: CASSWQARRSNTGELFF; cdr3_nt: TGTGCCAGTAGTTGGCAGGCCCGACGGTCGAACACCGGGGAGCTGTTTTTT
v_call: TRBV5-4; d_call: .; cdr3_length: 15; j_call: TRBJ2-3; clone_size: .; cdr3_aa: CASSLEDKSTDTQYF; cdr3_nt: TGTGCCAGCAGCTTGGAGGACAAAAGCACAGATACGCAGTATTTT
v_call: TRBV6-5; d_call: .; cdr3_length: 13; j_call: TRBJ2-6; clone_size: .; cdr3_aa: CASRFSGANVLTF; cdr3_nt: TGTGCCAGCAGATTTTCTGGGGCCAACGTCCTGACTTTC
v_call: TRBV4-1; d_call: .; cdr3_length: 15; j_call: TRBJ1-5; clone_size: .; cdr3_aa: CASSLWGDASRAQHF; cdr3_nt: TGCGCCAGCAGCCTCTGGGGTGACGCTTCAAGGGCCCAGCATTTT
v_call: TRBV10-3; d_call: TRBD1; cdr3_length: 17; j_call: TRBJ1-4; clone_size: .; cdr3_aa: CAISETGDRSVREKLFF; cdr3_nt: TGTGCCATCAGTGAGACGGGGGACAGGAGCGTTCGGGAAAAACTGTTTTTT
v_call: TRBV29-1; d_call: TRBD1; cdr3_length: 13; j_call: TRBJ2-5; clone_size: few; cdr3_aa: CSVRTGAIETQYF; cdr3_nt: TGCAGCGTCCGGACAGGGGCTATCGAGACCCAGTACTTC
v_call: TRBV11-2; d_call: .; cdr3_length: 14; j_call: TRBJ1-2; clone_size: .; cdr3_aa: CASSPDTSLRGYTF; cdr3_nt: TGTGCCAGCAGCCCGGACACAAGCCTTCGGGGCTACACCTTC
v_call: TRBV7-2; d_call: .; cdr3_length: 17; j_call: TRBJ1-1; clone_size: .; cdr3_aa: CASSLEVIGTKGTEAFF; cdr3_nt: TGTGCCAGCAGCTTAGAAGTGATCGGGACGAAGGGCACTGAAGCTTTCTTT
v_call: TRBV6-5; d_call: .; cdr3_length: 15; j_call: TRBJ2-3; clone_size: .; cdr3_aa: CASSPGTAPTDTQYF; cdr3_nt: TGTGCCAGCAGCCCCGGGACGGCTCCCACAGATACGCAGTATTTT
v_call: TRBV9; d_call: .; cdr3_length: 15; j_call: TRBJ1-2; clone_size: few; cdr3_aa: CASSVGQGINYGYTF; cdr3_nt: TGTGCCAGCAGCGTAGGACAAGGCATAAACTATGGCTACACCTTC
v_call: TRBV7-9; d_call: .; cdr3_length: 13; j_call: TRBJ2-7; clone_size: .; cdr3_aa: CASSWDTLYEQYF; cdr3_nt: TGTGCCAGCAGCTGGGACACTCTCTACGAGCAGTACTTC
v_call: TRBV12-2; d_call: .; cdr3_length: 13; j_call: TRBJ2-1; clone_size: .; cdr3_aa: CASRLDAPNEQFF; cdr3_nt: TGTGCAAGTCGCTTGGACGCACCCAATGAGCAGTTCTTC
v_call: TRBV5-6; d_call: .; cdr3_length: 12; j_call: TRBJ1-2; clone_size: .; cdr3_aa: CASSFGGLPDTF; cdr3_nt: TGTGCCAGCAGCTTCGGGGGCCTCCCAGACACCTTC
v_call: TRBV5-6; d_call: .; cdr3_length: 12; j_call: TRBJ1-1; clone_size: .; cdr3_aa: CASSLLGTEAFF; cdr3_nt: TGTGCCAGCAGCTTGCTTGGCACTGAAGCTTTCTTT
v_call: TRBV10-3; d_call: TRBD2; cdr3_length: 18; j_call: TRBJ2-3; clone_size: .; cdr3_aa: CAISESRGVSGGTDTQYF; cdr3_nt: TGTGCCATCAGTGAGTCCCGCGGGGTTAGCGGGGGCACAGATACGCAGTATTTT
v_call: TRBV11-3; d_call: TRBD2; cdr3_length: 15; j_call: TRBJ2-3; clone_size: .; cdr3_aa: CASSPGAGGVDTQYF; cdr3_nt: TGTGCCAGCAGCCCGGGAGCGGGGGGGGTAGATACGCAGTATTTT
v_call: TRBV5-6; d_call: .; cdr3_length: 14; j_call: TRBJ1-2; clone_size: .; cdr3_aa: CASSLFPVRDGYTF; cdr3_nt: TGTGCCAGCAGCTTGTTCCCGGTTAGGGATGGCTACACCTTC
v_call: TRBV7-9; d_call: .; cdr3_length: 14; j_call: TRBJ1-4; clone_size: .; cdr3_aa: CASSFWTDNEKLFF; cdr3_nt: TGTGCCAGCAGCTTCTGGACAGATAATGAAAAACTGTTTTTT
v_call: TRBV9; d_call: .; cdr3_length: 15; j_call: TRBJ2-1; clone_size: .; cdr3_aa: CASSVDVGFNNEQFF; cdr3_nt: TGTGCCAGCAGCGTAGACGTGGGGTTTAACAATGAGCAGTTCTTC
v_call: TRBV19; d_call: .; cdr3_length: 17; j_call: TRBJ2-2; clone_size: .; cdr3_aa: CASSIVAGTASPGELFF; cdr3_nt: TGTGCCAGTAGTATAGTGGCTGGAACCGCATCCCCCGGGGAGCTGTTTTTT
v_call: TRBV11-2; d_call: .; cdr3_length: 16; j_call: TRBJ2-3; clone_size: .; cdr3_aa: CASSLGAFSSTDTQYF; cdr3_nt: TGTGCCAGCAGCTTAGGAGCTTTTTCTAGCACAGATACGCAGTATTTT
v_call: TRBV5-8; d_call: .; cdr3_length: 14; j_call: TRBJ1-1; clone_size: few; cdr3_aa: CASSPSGGNTEAFF; cdr3_nt: TGTGCCAGCAGCCCTTCCGGGGGCAACACTGAAGCTTTCTTT
v_call: TRBV9; d_call: .; cdr3_length: 17; j_call: TRBJ1-3; clone_size: .; cdr3_aa: CASSVGYAGGKGNTIYF; cdr3_nt: TGTGCCAGCAGCGTAGGGTATGCGGGAGGGAAAGGAAACACCATATATTTT
v_call: TRBV7-9; d_call: TRBD1; cdr3_length: 17; j_call: TRBJ1-6; clone_size: .; cdr3_aa: CASSSRNLGDSNSPLHF; cdr3_nt: TGTGCCAGCAGCTCTAGGAATCTGGGGGACAGCAATTCACCCCTCCACTTT